This TCR beta chain was obtained from a study of identical twins. Concerning this clonotype: Its cognate antigen is unknown.

The CDR3 has 14 amino acids. Germline V gene lookup returns CDR1 DFQATT and CDR2 SNEGSKA (reference sequence). Trimming removed 2 bases from V and 10 bases from J; junction bases left unmatched: 9. Study findings and constraints: Alpha sequences that were out-of-frame and twin-shared showed an excess of low generation probability. Monozygotic twin pairs showed more out-of-frame TCR alpha sharing than models estimated.

TCRdb itself ran the 5' RACE reads through MiXCR, one entry per CDR3 protein. In the table there are 500,000 or so distinct CDR3 sequences, 20% to 25% of which are singletons. These data were also filed under a second study, of T cells expressing NK-cell markers. That paper adds: For several experiments, T cell sorting was restricted to the alpha-beta TCR population by means of an anti-gamma-delta TCR antibody.

This rearrangement joins TRBV20-1 to TRBJ2-1; 9 nucleotides align to TRBD1. This receptor was taken from a woman aged 18-29 years in good health. Sequenced: CD4+ T cells sorted from blood. The CDR3 DNA is TGCAGTGCTAGAAAGCCGGGACAGGGACTCGAGCAGTTCTTC. Translating it yields CSARKPGQGLEQFF.